This T cell receptor (beta chain) appears in the sequencing data of a study of T-cell reconstitution after alpha-beta-depleted transplantation in children. The authors prepared the TCRbeta library with unique molecular identifiers. MiXCR, run by TCRdb on the PCR reads, gives a single entry per CDR3 protein. Of around 960,000 distinct CDR3 sequences in the sample, around 30% were seen once. The CDR3 extends over 13 amino acids. Deletions cut 11 bases from V and 0 bases from J, with 14 bases between. CDR1 ENHRY and CDR2 SYGVKD come from the germline V gene. The source is a boy under three years old who had a stem cell transplant for SCID, so the T cells may come from the graft donor. This chain connects TRBV10-3 to TRBJ2-7; D perhaps matches TRBD1 (6 bases). The sequenced sample was PBMCs, mostly from graft donor cells, obtained 360 days after TCRalphabeta/CD19-depleted stem cell transplant. The CDR3 loop is CAALSGVSYEQYF. CDR3 DNA sequence: TGTGCCGCCCTTTCAGGGGTCTCCTACGAGCAGTACTTC.